A selection of T cell receptor beta chains follows, all from one sample in a study of CD8+ T cells in alopecia areata. Some clones are missing from TCRdb's copy, which holds only in-frame ones; the method was immunoSEQ multiplex PCR. The table records more than 200,000 clones, about 40% of them present only once. The sequencing here drew on CD4+ T cells sorted from blood, taken between weeks 36 and 40, from a patient treated with tofacitinib. Source of these receptors: a human donor with alopecia areata. The CDR3 runs from the conserved cysteine through the conserved F or W. A D gene is named only where the DNA matches it firmly. The listing skips clone size in some rows; elsewhere it reads once, few, many or a size class.

size: few
J: TRBJ2-3
V: TRBV9
D: .
CDR3: CASTPGPSTDTQYF
DNA: TGTGCCAGCACCCCGGGACCGAGCACAGATACGCAGTATTTT

size: .
J: TRBJ2-1
V: TRBV7-9
D: .
CDR3: CASSKGDHYGEQFF
DNA: TGTGCCAGCAGCAAAGGGGATCATTATGGTGAGCAGTTCTTC

size: .
J: TRBJ1-2
V: TRBV19
D: .
CDR3: CASSIVNSPNYGYTF
DNA: TGTGCCAGTAGTATAGTCAACAGCCCTAACTATGGCTACACCTTC

size: .
J: TRBJ2-3
V: TRBV27
D: .
CDR3: CASSPHQAGLSVDTQYF
DNA: TGTGCCAGCAGTCCCCACCAAGCGGGCCTATCGGTGGATACGCAGTATTTT

size: .
J: TRBJ1-1
V: TRBV29-1
D: TRBD1
CDR3: CSVTRDRVTEAFF
DNA: TGCAGCGTGACCCGGGACAGGGTCACTGAAGCTTTCTTT

size: .
J: TRBJ2-7
V: TRBV4-3
D: .
CDR3: CASSQETTRTYEQYF
DNA: TGCGCCAGCAGCCAGGAGACGACTAGGACCTACGAGCAGTACTTC

size: .
J: TRBJ2-1
V: TRBV6-5
D: .
CDR3: CASSSRGGGQFF
DNA: TGTGCCAGCTCCTCCCGGGGAGGGGGGCAGTTCTTC

size: few
J: TRBJ2-3
V: TRBV4-3
D: TRBD2
CDR3: CASSQGSGGTDTQYF
DNA: TGCGCCAGCAGCCAAGGTAGCGGGGGCACAGATACGCAGTATTTT

size: few
J: TRBJ1-5
V: TRBV7-2
D: .
CDR3: CASGALEFSNQPQHF
DNA: TGTGCCAGCGGGGCTCTCGAGTTTAGCAATCAGCCCCAGCATTTT

size: .
J: TRBJ2-4
V: TRBV29-1
D: TRBD1
CDR3: CSVVDRAKAKNIQYF
DNA: TGCAGCGTTGTGGACAGGGCGAAGGCCAAAAACATTCAGTACTTC

size: .
J: TRBJ2-7
V: TRBV5-1
D: .
CDR3: CASFHGDPNSYEQYF
DNA: TGCGCCAGTTTCCATGGGGACCCAAACTCCTACGAGCAGTACTTC

size: .
J: TRBJ2-5
V: TRBV2
D: .
CDR3: CASKGEIRETQYF
DNA: TGTGCCAGCAAGGGCGAGATTCGGGAGACCCAGTACTTC